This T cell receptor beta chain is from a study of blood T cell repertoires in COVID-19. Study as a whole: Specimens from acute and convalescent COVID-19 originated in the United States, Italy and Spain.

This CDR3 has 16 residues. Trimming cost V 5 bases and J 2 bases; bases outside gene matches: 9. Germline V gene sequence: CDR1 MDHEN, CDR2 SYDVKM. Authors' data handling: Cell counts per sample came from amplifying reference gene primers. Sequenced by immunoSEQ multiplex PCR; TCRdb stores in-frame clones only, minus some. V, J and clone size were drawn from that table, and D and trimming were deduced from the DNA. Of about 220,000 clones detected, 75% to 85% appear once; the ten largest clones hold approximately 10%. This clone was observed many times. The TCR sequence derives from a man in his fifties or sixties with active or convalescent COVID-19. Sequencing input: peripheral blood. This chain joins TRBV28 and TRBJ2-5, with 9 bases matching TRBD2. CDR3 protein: CASSPQTSGTQETQYF. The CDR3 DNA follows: TGTGCCAGCAGTCCCCAGACTAGCGGTACACAAGAGACCCAGTACTTC.